The 29 T cell receptor beta chains given below trace back to one sample, sequenced in a study of shared clonotypes between healthy human individuals. Method: immunoSEQ multiplex PCR; TCRdb's copy keeps in-frame clones and lacks some. The data hold around 1.5 million clones, with under 99% observed a single time. The sample consisted of naive CD4+ T cells sorted from blood. Subset noted: CD45RA+ positively selected. These TCRs come from a man aged 25 to 40 in good health.

V is TRBV10-3 and J is TRBJ2-3; 9 bases line up with TRBD2. Trimming at V came to 11 bases and at J to 3 bases, leaving 9 bases not matched to a gene. Germline V gene data show CDR1 as ENHRY and CDR2 as SYGVKD. The CDR3 contains 14 residues. The CDR3 loop reads CAVQRGVLTDTQYF. In DNA, the CDR3 is TGTGCCGTACAGCGGGGGGTCTTGACAGATACGCAGTATTTT.

The V gene is TRBV5-1, the J gene TRBJ2-7, with TRBD1 identical over 7 bases. J gave up 3 bases and V 0 bases, and 6 bases lay outside the gene matches. The V gene's germline CDR1 is SGHRS and CDR2 YFSETQ. CDR3 length: 15 amino acids. CDR3 nucleotide sequence: TGCGCCAGCAGCTTGGACGGTTACAGGGGCTACGAGCAGTACTTC. Amino acid sequence: CASSLDGYRGYEQYF.

V usage is TRBV4-1 and J usage is TRBJ2-5, with D hard to call. Trimming cost V 1 base and J 4 bases, with 7 bases left between them. The CDR3 is 13 residues long. CDR1 MGHRA and CDR2 YSYEKL come from the germline V gene. DNA of the CDR3: TGCGCCAGCAGCCAAGGACTGATAGAGACCCAGTACTTC. Translation: CASSQGLIETQYF.

V gene TRBV7-9 combines with J gene TRBJ1-2, with D uncertain. The CDR3 runs 12 residues. The V end lost 5 bases, the J end lost 8 bases, and 12 bases lay between the germline ends. CDR1 is SEHNR, CDR2 FQNEAQ, per germline (reference sequence). The CDR3 loop is CASSALGSGYTF. The CDR3 DNA follows: TGTGCCAGCAGCGCGTTAGGGTCGGGCTACACCTTC. The variable domain in full, with the rest retrieved from reference TRBV7-9 and TRBJ1-2, is DTGVSQNPRHKITKRGQNVTFRCDPISEHNRLYWYRQTLGQGPEFLTYFQNEAQLEKSRLLSDRFSAERPKGSFSTLEIQRTEQGDSAMYLCASSALGSGYTFGSGTRLTVV.

V is TRBV27 and J is TRBJ2-3; 7 nucleotides align to TRBD1. The V gene's germline CDR1 is MNHEY and CDR2 SMNVEV (reference sequence). V was pared by 3 bases and J by 2 bases, with 8 bases of the junction left unmatched. CDR3 size: 16 residues. CDR3 region: CASSFQGVSLTDTQYF. DNA of the CDR3: TGTGCCAGCAGTTTCCAGGGGGTCAGCCTCACAGATACGCAGTATTTT.

This rearrangement joins TRBV9 to TRBJ2-3; 13 bases line up with TRBD2. The CDR3 is 18 residues long. V shed 3 bases, J shed 4 bases, and the junction held 11 bases outside the gene matches. The V gene's germline CDR1 is SGDLS and CDR2 YYNGEE. The CDR3 coding sequence is TGTGCCAGCAGCGCCGGACTAGCGGGAGATCTTAGGGCAGATACGCAGTATTTT. Its translation: CASSAGLAGDLRADTQYF.

The chain links TRBV7-8 to TRBJ1-4; no reliable D call. This CDR3 is built from 13 residues. CDR1 and CDR2 from the germline V gene are SGHVS and FQNEAQ. Trimming stripped 8 bases from V and 8 bases from J, with 15 bases between. The CDR3 region has the DNA TGTGCCAGCCACGGGGTAGCTGTAGAAAAACTGTTTTTT. Its translation is CASHGVAVEKLFF.

The CDR3 sequence is CASSTDRVGTETQYF. DNA of the CDR3: TGTGCCAGCAGCACGGACAGGGTGGGGACAGAGACCCAGTACTTC. This chain joins TRBV11-2 and TRBJ2-5; 8 bases fit TRBD1. CDR3 length: 15 amino acids. Losses at the gene ends were 5 bases for V and 4 bases for J; bases not matched to a gene: 9. CDR1 SGHAT and CDR2 FQNNGV come from the germline V gene.

The rearrangement links TRBV4-1 to TRBJ1-3; D remains ambiguous. Germline CDR1 reads MGHRA; CDR2 reads YSYEKL. Trimming stripped 5 bases from V and 0 bases from J, with 17 bases between. CDR3 length: 17 amino acids. The CDR3 DNA sequence: TGCGCCAGCAGCTCCGGACTGAAAGATTACTCTGGAAACACCATATATTTT. Protein: CASSSGLKDYSGNTIYF.

Notes on this clone: Different DNA sequences within this sample yield the same CDR3. The chain carries TRBV28 and TRBJ2-7; the D gene is possibly TRBD1 (5 bases). The CDR3 has 13 amino acids. Trimming took off 2 bases at V and 3 bases at J, with 8 bases between the two ends. In germline, CDR1 is MDHEN, CDR2 SYDVKM. The chain's CDR3 is CASSLQGVYEQYF. The CDR3 DNA sequence: TGTGCCAGCAGTTTACAGGGTGTCTACGAGCAGTACTTC.

The chain combines TRBV5-1 with TRBJ2-3, with D possibly TRBD1 on 5 matching bases. Germline-derived CDR1 and CDR2 are SGHRS and YFSETQ. The CDR3 runs to 18 residues. V was pared by 4 bases and J by 2 bases, with 23 bases between. The CDR3 coding sequence is TGCGCCAGCAGCCCTCTGAGACCAGAGGTGGGGCCCACAGATACGCAGTATTTT. Its protein is CASSPLRPEVGPTDTQYF.

The J gene is TRBJ2-2, the V gene TRBV29-1; 11 nucleotides agree with TRBD2. The CDR3 contains 16 residues. Germline-derived CDR1 and CDR2 are SQVTM and ANQGSEA. Trimming took 2 bases from V and 5 from J; bases not matched to a gene: 7. The CDR3 nucleotides read TGCAGCGTTGAATTTGGGCTAGCGGGAGGTACCGGGGAGCTGTTTTTT. Its protein product is CSVEFGLAGGTGELFF.

V usage is TRBV6-1 and J usage is TRBJ2-7, with 9 bases identical to TRBD2. Trimming at V came to 4 bases and at J to 1 base, leaving 5 bases not matched to a gene. CDR1 is MNHNS and CDR2 is SASEGT in the germline V gene. There are 15 residues in the CDR3. The CDR3 sequence is CASSGLAGVSYEQYF. The CDR3 coding sequence is TGTGCCAGCAGTGGATTAGCGGGAGTATCCTACGAGCAGTACTTC.

This sequence joins TRBV20-1 and TRBJ1-1; D ambiguous. This CDR3 has 11 residues. The V end lost 3 bases, the J end lost 10 bases, and 12 bases lay between the germline ends. From germline, CDR1 is DFQATT and CDR2 SNEGSKA (reference sequence). The DNA for the CDR3 is TGCAGTGCTAGTAGACTTACGGGAGCTTTCTTT. Encoded protein: CSASRLTGAFF.

The chain carries TRBV4-2 and TRBJ2-1; TRBD2 might be the D (6 bases). Germline-derived CDR1 and CDR2 are LGHNA and YNFKEQ. V was clipped by 4 bases and J by 1 base, with 17 bases between them. This CDR3 spans 17 amino acids. The CDR3 coding sequence is TGTGCCAGCAGCCCGCAAAGTTGGGGGGTATCCTACAATGAGCAGTTCTTC. Encoded protein: CASSPQSWGVSYNEQFF.

This chain uses TRBV7-6 with TRBJ1-1, with D perhaps matching TRBD1 (6 bases). The V and J ends lost 6 bases and 2 bases respectively, with 13 bases between them. CDR3 length: 14 residues. CDR1 is SGHVS, CDR2 FNYEAQ, per germline. The CDR3 DNA reads as TGTGCCAGCAGGGAAATACAGGGAAACACTGAAGCTTTCTTT. This codes for CASREIQGNTEAFF.

This clone was found once. This same CDR3 is encoded by further DNA sequences in the sample. V usage is TRBV18 and J usage is TRBJ2-5; a possible D gene is TRBD1 (5 bases). Germline V gene sequence: CDR1 KGHSH, CDR2 LQKENI. Trimming left V 1 base short and J 5 bases short, with 5 bases between. This CDR3 has 12 amino acids. This CDR3 reads CASSPRGETQYF. CDR3 DNA: TGTGCCAGCTCACCACGGGGCGAGACCCAGTACTTC.

The rearrangement joins TRBV5-1 to TRBJ2-1; the match to TRBD2 covers 8 bases. Per the germline V gene, CDR1 is SGHRS and CDR2 is YFSETQ. The ends lost 4 bases at V and 8 bases at J; junction bases unmatched: 8. This CDR3 has 14 amino acids. The CDR3, as DNA: TGCGCCAGCAGCAAAGCGGGAGCTCGGGATGAGCAGTTCTTC. Protein sequence: CASSKAGARDEQFF. The full variable domain, in which reference TRBV5-1 and TRBJ2-1 provide the parts outside the CDR3, is KAGVTQTPRYLIKTRGQQVTLSCSPISGHRSVSWYQQTPGQGLQFLFEYFSETQRNKGNFPGRFSGRQFSNSRSEMNVSTLELGDSALYLCASSKAGARDEQFFGPGTRLTVL.

The chain uses TRBV28 and TRBJ1-5, with D unresolved. The V end lost 3 bases, the J end lost 6 bases, and 12 bases lay between the germline ends. Germline V gene data show CDR1 as MDHEN and CDR2 as SYDVKM. This CDR3 region has 14 residues. The CDR3 loop is CASSFPRTGQPQHF. The DNA for the CDR3 is TGTGCCAGCAGTTTCCCGAGGACTGGTCAGCCCCAGCATTTT.

This clone occurred once. This chain links TRBV28 with TRBJ1-2; no clear D. Germline-derived CDR1 and CDR2 are MDHEN and SYDVKM. The V end was cut by 6 bases, the J end by 7 bases, with 15 bases between. CDR3 length: 13 residues. The CDR3 sequence: CASRTGVRAGYTF. Here the CDR3 DNA reads TGTGCCAGCAGAACCGGGGTCCGTGCTGGCTACACCTTC.

This sequence joins TRBV30 and TRBJ2-3, with a weak D call TRBD2 (5 bases). V shed 1 base and J shed 0 bases, with 11 bases lying between them. The germline V gene encodes CDR1 GTSNPN and CDR2 SVGIG (reference sequence). The CDR3 has 15 amino acids. The CDR3 DNA is TGTGCCTGGAGTGAAAGCGGATTAAGCACAGATACGCAGTATTTT. Its translation: CAWSESGLSTDTQYF.

The chain carries TRBV27 and TRBJ2-7, with D possibly matching TRBD1 (5 bases). The germline V and J ends were trimmed by 0 bases and 9 bases, with 15 bases remaining between them. From germline, CDR1 is MNHEY and CDR2 SMNVEV (reference sequence). The CDR3 spans 14 residues. The CDR3, as DNA: TGTGCCAGCAGTTTATCACCAGGGTTAGTAGGGCAGTACTTC. It translates to CASSLSPGLVGQYF.

The J gene is TRBJ2-5, the V gene TRBV5-1; unclear D gene. Trimming removed 4 bases from V and 1 base from J, with 11 bases in between. Looked up from germline, CDR1 is SGHRS and CDR2 is YFSETQ. This CDR3 has 14 residues. The CDR3 DNA reads as TGCGCCAGCAGCCATGGGGTCCTCCAAGAGACCCAGTACTTC. Translated, it gives CASSHGVLQETQYF.

The chain combines TRBV30 with TRBJ1-5; D is uncertain. Germline values: CDR1 GTSNPN, CDR2 SVGIG (reference sequence). V lost 4 bases, J lost 6 bases, and 13 bases lay in between. There are 13 residues in the CDR3. CDR3 region: CAWTSYPGQPQHF. CDR3 DNA sequence: TGTGCCTGGACAAGCTATCCCGGTCAGCCCCAGCATTTT.

The chain combines TRBV5-4 with TRBJ2-7, with D uncertain. Germline CDR1 is SGHNT and CDR2 is YYREEE (reference sequence). Trimming took off 4 bases at V and 5 bases at J, with 16 bases between the two ends. The CDR3 contains 14 residues. The CDR3 nucleotides are TGTGCCAGCAGCAAGGTGCCGGGCCTCAACGAGCAGTACTTC. It is translated as CASSKVPGLNEQYF. The whole variable domain, filled in from reference TRBV5-4 and TRBJ2-7, reads ETGVTQSPTHLIKTRGQQVTLRCSSQSGHNTVSWYQQALGQGPQFIFQYYREEENGRGNFPPRFSGLQFPNYSSELNVNALELDDSALYLCASSKVPGLNEQYFGPGTRLTVT.

V usage is TRBV29-1 and J usage is TRBJ1-2, with 7 bases matching TRBD1. Germline CDR1 and CDR2: SQVTM and ANQGSEA. Trimming at V came to 6 bases and at J to 2 bases, leaving 6 bases not matched to a gene. The CDR3 has 13 residues. The CDR3 sequence: CSVPTGKNYGYTF. Written as DNA, the CDR3 is TGCAGCGTCCCGACAGGGAAGAACTATGGCTACACCTTC. The entire variable domain, with the rest obtained from reference TRBV29-1 and TRBJ1-2, is as follows: SAVISQKPSRDICQRGTSLTIQCQVDSQVTMMFWYRQQPGQSLTLIATANQGSEATYESGFVIDKFPISRPNLTFSTLTVSNMSPEDSSIYLCSVPTGKNYGYTFGSGTRLTVV.

The rearrangement joins TRBV15 to TRBJ2-2; the D gene is possibly TRBD2 (7 bases). Trimming took off 4 bases at V and 6 bases at J, with 15 bases between the two ends. CDR1 is LNHNV, CDR2 YYDKDF, per germline (reference sequence). The CDR3 loop spans 15 amino acids. DNA for the CDR3: TGTGCCACCAGCACACGGGGGGCGCCCCCCGGGGAGCTGTTTTTT. This sequence encodes CATSTRGAPPGELFF. Full variable domain (missing parts from reference TRBV15 and TRBJ2-2): DAMVIQNPRYQVTQFGKPVTLSCSQTLNHNVMYWYQQKSSQAPKLLFHYYDKDFNNEADTPDNFQSRRPNTSFCFLDIRSPGLGDTAMYLCATSTRGAPPGELFFGEGSRLTVL.

This chain links TRBV9 with TRBJ1-1, with D hard to call. The germline V gene has CDR1 SGDLS and CDR2 YYNGEE. This CDR3 is 13 amino acids long. Between the trimmed V and J ends, which lost 3 bases and 5 bases, there was a span of 11 bases. The CDR3 DNA reads as TGTGCCAGCAGCGCCCACACTTGGACTGAAGCTTTCTTT. Its translation is CASSAHTWTEAFF.

This clone was counted a single time. The V gene is TRBV6-5, the J gene TRBJ2-2; D is ambiguous. The V end was cut by 0 bases, the J end by 6 bases, with 2 bases between. Looked up from germline, CDR1 is MNHEY and CDR2 is SVGAGI. The CDR3 runs to 12 residues. CDR3 bases: TGTGCCAGCAGTTACTCGGCCGGGGAGCTGTTTTTT. It specifies CASSYSAGELFF.